This T cell receptor (beta chain) was recovered during a study of PD-L1 blockade in urothelial cancer. V lost 3 bases to trimming and J lost 2 bases; unmatched junction nucleotides: 8. Germline V gene lookup returns CDR1 SGHRS and CDR2 YFSETQ. The CDR3 extends over 15 amino acids. Generated by immunoSEQ multiplex PCR, the TCRdb table keeps only in-frame clones and is missing some. This sample has tens of thousands of clones, with more than 80% found just once. Time point reported: pretreatment peripheral blood. This rearrangement joins TRBV5-1 to TRBJ2-7; 7 nucleotides match TRBD1. The clonotype originates from a man in his sixties or seventies with urothelial cancer. The source was PBMCs, collected around atezolizumab (anti-PD-L1) treatment. The CDR3 DNA follows: TGCGCCAGCAGCTGGGACAGCTCACCGGCCTACGAGCAGTACTTC. Its protein product is CASSWDSSPAYEQYF.